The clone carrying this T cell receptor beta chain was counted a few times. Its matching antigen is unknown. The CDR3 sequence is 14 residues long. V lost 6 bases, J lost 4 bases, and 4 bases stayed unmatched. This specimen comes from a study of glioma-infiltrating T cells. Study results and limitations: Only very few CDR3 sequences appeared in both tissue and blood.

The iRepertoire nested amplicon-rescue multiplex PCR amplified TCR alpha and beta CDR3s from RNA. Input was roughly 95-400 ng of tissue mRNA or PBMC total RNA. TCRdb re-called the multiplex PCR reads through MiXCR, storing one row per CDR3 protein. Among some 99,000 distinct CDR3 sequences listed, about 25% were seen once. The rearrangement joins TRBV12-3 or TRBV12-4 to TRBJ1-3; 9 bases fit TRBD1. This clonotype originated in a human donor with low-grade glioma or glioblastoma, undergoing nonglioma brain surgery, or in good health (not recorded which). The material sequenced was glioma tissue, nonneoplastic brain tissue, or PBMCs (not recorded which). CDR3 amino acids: CASRSGTGGNTIYF. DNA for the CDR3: TGTGCCAGCAGATCCGGGACAGGGGGAAACACCATATATTTT.